In this sample, the clone carrying this T cell receptor beta chain turned up a few times. This sample is part of a study of identical twins. Per the germline V gene, CDR1 is SGHTA and CDR2 is FQGNSA. The CDR3 contains 14 residues. V dropped 1 base and J dropped 6 bases, with 13 bases sitting between them. TCRdb reprocessed the 5' RACE reads with MiXCR, giving one entry per CDR3 protein. This table holds about 500,000 distinct CDR3 sequences, over 11% found once. The same specimen was also included in a second study, on yellow fever vaccine responses in identical twins.

Input material: CD4+ T cells sorted from blood. The TCR originated in a young woman in good health. This chain links TRBV7-2 with TRBJ2-7; D tentatively fits TRBD1 or TRBD2 (6 bases each). CDR3 amino acids: CASSLVPGALEQYF. The CDR3, as DNA: TGTGCCAGCAGCTTAGTTCCGGGGGCCCTCGAGCAGTACTTC.